This is a list of T cell receptor beta chains from one sample in a study of shared clonotypes between healthy human individuals. Repertoires were generated with immunoSEQ multiplex PCR, while TCRdb's copy carries only in-frame clones and drops some. The data show approximately 600,000 clones, approximately 95% seen once. The sample taken for sequencing was naive CD8+ T cells sorted from blood. The receptors stem from a woman between 25 and 40 years old in good health. Each CDR3 is given with its conserved first and last residue. Each record gives: J gene, D gene, V gene, clone size, CDR3 DNA, CDR3 protein. A D gene is named only where the DNA matches it firmly. The size entry is marked missing in some rows and otherwise reads once, few, many or a size class.

>TRBJ2-7|TRBD1|TRBV29-1|-
TGCAGCGGACGGTTCCGGGACAGAGCCTACGAGCAGTACTTC
CSGRFRDRAYEQYF
>TRBJ1-5|-|TRBV28|-
TGTGCCAGCAACGCGGTAGGGGGGTACGGTGGACAGCCCCAGCATTTT
CASNAVGGYGGQPQHF
>TRBJ2-5|TRBD1|TRBV5-6|-
TGTGCCAGCAGCTCCGGGACAGGCCAAGAGACCCAGTACTTC
CASSSGTGQETQYF
>TRBJ2-7|TRBD2|TRBV27|-
TGTGCCAGCAGCCTATTAATGACTAGCGGATCCTACGAGCAGTACTTC
CASSLLMTSGSYEQYF
>TRBJ1-1|TRBD1|TRBV4-2|-
TGTGCCAGCAGCCATTGGAGGGACAGAAGTGAAGCTTTCTTT
CASSHWRDRSEAFF
>TRBJ1-2|-|TRBV4-2|few
TGTGCCAGCAGCCAAGAGGTAGGGGTTGACTATGGCTACACCTTC
CASSQEVGVDYGYTF
>TRBJ2-1|TRBD1|TRBV27|-
TGTGCCAGCAGTTTAATTGGGACAGGCTACGATGAGCAGTTCTTC
CASSLIGTGYDEQFF
>TRBJ2-7|-|TRBV19|-
TGTGCCAGTAGTATACAAAGCAGGGGACCCTACGAGCAGTACTTC
CASSIQSRGPYEQYF
>TRBJ2-1|TRBD1|TRBV28|-
TGTGCCAGCAGACGGGACAGGGGCTCCTACAATGAGCAGTTCTTC
CASRRDRGSYNEQFF
>TRBJ2-7|-|TRBV5-6|-
TGTGCCAGCAGCCCGACAGGGAGGTACGAGCAGTACTTC
CASSPTGRYEQYF
>TRBJ2-7|TRBD2|TRBV7-9|-
TGTGCCAGCAGCTTAGGGACTAGACCTCGGGAGCAGTACTTC
CASSLGTRPREQYF
>TRBJ2-5|-|TRBV28|-
TGTGCCAGCAGTTTACCCGGGGGCAGGGACGGTCTGGGGACCCAGTACTTC
CASSLPGGRDGLGTQYF
>TRBJ2-1|TRBD2|TRBV28|once
TGTGCCAGCAGTTTGACCGGGACTAGCGGGAGAGGTGAGCAGTTCTTC
CASSLTGTSGRGEQFF
>TRBJ1-1|TRBD1|TRBV7-2|-
TGTGCCAGCAGGTCCACAGGGGACACTGAAGCTTTCTTT
CASRSTGDTEAFF
>TRBJ2-1|TRBD2|TRBV5-1|once
TGCGCCAGCAGCTTGTATAGCGGGAGGGCCCCCTACAATGAGCAGTTCTTC
CASSLYSGRAPYNEQFF
>TRBJ1-2|TRBD1|TRBV28|-
TGTGCCAGCAGTTTTCCGGCGTCAGGGGGGGAAATCGGCTATGGCTACACCTTC
CASSFPASGGEIGYGYTF
>TRBJ1-2|-|TRBV7-9|-
TGTGCCAGCAGCTTAGATGCTGTGGGATTCTATGGCTACACCTTC
CASSLDAVGFYGYTF
>TRBJ1-2|-|TRBV13|-
TGTGCCAGCAGCGGGACGGCCTATGGCTACACCTTC
CASSGTAYGYTF